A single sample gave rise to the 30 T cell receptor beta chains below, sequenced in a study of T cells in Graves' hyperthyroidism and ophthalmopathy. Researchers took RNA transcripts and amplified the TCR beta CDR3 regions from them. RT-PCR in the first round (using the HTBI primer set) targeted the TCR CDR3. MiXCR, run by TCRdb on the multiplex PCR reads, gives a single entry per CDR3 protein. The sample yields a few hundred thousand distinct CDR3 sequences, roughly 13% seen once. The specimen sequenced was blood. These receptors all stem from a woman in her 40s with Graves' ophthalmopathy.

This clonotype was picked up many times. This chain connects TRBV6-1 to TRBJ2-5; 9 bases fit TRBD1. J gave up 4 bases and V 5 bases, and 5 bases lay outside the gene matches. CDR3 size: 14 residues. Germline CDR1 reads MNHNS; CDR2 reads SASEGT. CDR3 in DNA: TGTGCCAGCAGTCGAACAGGGGGCCGAGAGACCCAGTACTTC. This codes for CASSRTGGRETQYF.

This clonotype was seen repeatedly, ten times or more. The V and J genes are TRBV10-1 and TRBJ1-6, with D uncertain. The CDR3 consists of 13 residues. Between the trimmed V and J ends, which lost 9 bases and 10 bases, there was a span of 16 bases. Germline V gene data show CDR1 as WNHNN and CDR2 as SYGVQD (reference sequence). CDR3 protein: CASRGGLGSPLHF. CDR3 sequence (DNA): TGCGCCAGTAGAGGAGGGCTCGGATCACCCCTCCACTTT.

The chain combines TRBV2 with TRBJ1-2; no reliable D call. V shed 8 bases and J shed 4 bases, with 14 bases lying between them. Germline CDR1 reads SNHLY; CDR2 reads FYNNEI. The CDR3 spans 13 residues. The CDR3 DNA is TGTGCCAGCCTCGGCCAGGAGGTCTATGGCTACACCTTC. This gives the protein CASLGQEVYGYTF.

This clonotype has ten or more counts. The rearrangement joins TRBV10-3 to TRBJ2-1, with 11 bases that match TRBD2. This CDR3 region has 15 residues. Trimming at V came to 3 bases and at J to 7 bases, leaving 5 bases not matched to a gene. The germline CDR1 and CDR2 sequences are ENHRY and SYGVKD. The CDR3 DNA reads TGTGCCATCAGTGATTCACTAGCGGGAGTGAATGAGCAGTTCTTC. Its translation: CAISDSLAGVNEQFF.

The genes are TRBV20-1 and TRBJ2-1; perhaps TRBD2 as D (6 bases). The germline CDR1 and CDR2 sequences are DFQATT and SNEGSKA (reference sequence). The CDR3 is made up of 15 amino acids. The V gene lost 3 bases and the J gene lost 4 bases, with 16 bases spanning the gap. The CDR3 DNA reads TGCAGTGCTAGGCTGGCGGGGCGATCGTACAATGAGCAGTTCTTC. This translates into CSARLAGRSYNEQFF.

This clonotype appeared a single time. CDR3 DNA: TGCGCCAGCAGCCAAGAGGGGGGGACGGGTCGATGGGATACGCAGTATTTT. Its translation is CASSQEGGTGRWDTQYF. The chain employs TRBV4-1 and TRBJ2-3; 7 bases agree with TRBD2. Germline assignment: CDR1 MGHRA and CDR2 YSYEKL. The CDR3 has 17 residues. The V and J ends lost 0 bases and 6 bases, in that order; junction bases with no gene match: 12.

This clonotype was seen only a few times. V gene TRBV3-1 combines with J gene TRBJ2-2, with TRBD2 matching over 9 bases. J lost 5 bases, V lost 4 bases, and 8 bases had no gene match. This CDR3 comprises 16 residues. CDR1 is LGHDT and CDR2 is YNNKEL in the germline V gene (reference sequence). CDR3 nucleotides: TGTGCCAGCAGCCCACTAGCGGGTGGGTTGACCGGGGAGCTGTTTTTT. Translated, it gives CASSPLAGGLTGELFF.

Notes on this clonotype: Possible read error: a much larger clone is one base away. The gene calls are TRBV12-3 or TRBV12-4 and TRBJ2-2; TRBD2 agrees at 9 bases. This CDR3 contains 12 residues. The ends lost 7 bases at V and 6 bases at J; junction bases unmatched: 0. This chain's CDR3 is CASTSGAGELFF. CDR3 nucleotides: TGTGCCAGCACTAGCGGGGCCGGGGAGCTGTTTTTT.

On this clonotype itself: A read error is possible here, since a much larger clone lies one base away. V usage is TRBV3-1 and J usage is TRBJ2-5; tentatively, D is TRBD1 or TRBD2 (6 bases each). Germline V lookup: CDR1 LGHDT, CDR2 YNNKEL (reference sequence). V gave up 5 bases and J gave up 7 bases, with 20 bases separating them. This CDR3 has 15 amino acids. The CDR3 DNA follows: TGTGCCAGCAGCTCGAGACTAGGGGGAGTTGGGACCCAGTACTTC. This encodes CASSSRLGGVGTQYF.

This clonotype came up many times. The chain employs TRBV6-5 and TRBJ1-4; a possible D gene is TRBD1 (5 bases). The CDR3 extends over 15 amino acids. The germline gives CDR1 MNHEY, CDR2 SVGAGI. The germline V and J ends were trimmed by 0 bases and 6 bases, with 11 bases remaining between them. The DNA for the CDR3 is TGTGCCAGCAGTTACTCAGGGGCCGGGTATGAAAAACTGTTTTTT. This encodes CASSYSGAGYEKLFF.

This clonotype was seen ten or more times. CDR3 in amino acids: CATSDSLVQGGWNEQFF. Here the CDR3 DNA reads TGTGCCACCAGTGATTCCTTGGTTCAGGGTGGATGGAATGAGCAGTTCTTC. The chain carries TRBV24-1 and TRBJ2-1; tentative D call: TRBD1 (5 bases). V was cut by 2 bases and J by 7 bases, with 20 bases left in between. Germline values: CDR1 KGHDR, CDR2 SFDVKD. The CDR3 has 17 amino acids.

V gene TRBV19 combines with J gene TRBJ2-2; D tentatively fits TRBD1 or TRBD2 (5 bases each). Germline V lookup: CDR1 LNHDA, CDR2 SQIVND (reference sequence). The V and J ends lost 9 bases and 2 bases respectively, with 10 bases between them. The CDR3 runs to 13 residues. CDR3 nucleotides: TGTGCCAGCACCGGGGCCAACACCGGGGAGCTGTTTTTT. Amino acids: CASTGANTGELFF. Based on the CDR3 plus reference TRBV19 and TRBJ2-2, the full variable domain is DGGITQSPKYLFRKEGQNVTLSCEQNLNHDAMYWYRQDPGQGLRLIYYSQIVNDFQKGDIAEGYSVSREKKESFPLTVTSAQKNPTAFYLCASTGANTGELFFGEGSRLTVL.

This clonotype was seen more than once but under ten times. The CDR3 loop is CASKKERLANNEQFF. CDR3 DNA sequence: TGTGCCAGCAAGAAAGAAAGACTAGCCAACAATGAGCAGTTCTTC. The gene calls are TRBV2 and TRBJ2-1; 7 bases are a match to TRBD2. Per germline, CDR1 SNHLY and CDR2 FYNNEI. The V gene end was trimmed by 7 bases and the J gene end by 5 bases; junction bases not matched to a gene: 11. The CDR3 is made up of 15 amino acids.

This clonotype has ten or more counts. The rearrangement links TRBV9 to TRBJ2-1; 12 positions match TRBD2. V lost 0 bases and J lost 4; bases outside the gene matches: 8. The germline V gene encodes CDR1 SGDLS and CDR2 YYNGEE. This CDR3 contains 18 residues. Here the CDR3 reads CASSVGLTGTSGYNEQFF. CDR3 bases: TGTGCCAGCAGCGTAGGTCTCACCGGGACTAGCGGGTACAATGAGCAGTTCTTC.

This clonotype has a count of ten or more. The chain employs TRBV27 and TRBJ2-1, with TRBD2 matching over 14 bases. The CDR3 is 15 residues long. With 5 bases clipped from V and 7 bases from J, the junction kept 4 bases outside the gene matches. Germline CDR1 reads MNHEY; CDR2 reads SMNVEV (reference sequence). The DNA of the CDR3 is TGTGCCAGCAGTCAGACTAGCGGGGGGGCAAATGAGCAGTTCTTC. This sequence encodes CASSQTSGGANEQFF.

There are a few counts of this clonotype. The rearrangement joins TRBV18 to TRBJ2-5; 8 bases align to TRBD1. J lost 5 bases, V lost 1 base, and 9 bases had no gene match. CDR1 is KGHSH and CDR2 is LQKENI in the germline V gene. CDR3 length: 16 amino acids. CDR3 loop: CASSPRQGANRETQYF. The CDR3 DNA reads TGTGCCAGCTCACCACGGCAGGGGGCGAATCGGGAGACCCAGTACTTC.

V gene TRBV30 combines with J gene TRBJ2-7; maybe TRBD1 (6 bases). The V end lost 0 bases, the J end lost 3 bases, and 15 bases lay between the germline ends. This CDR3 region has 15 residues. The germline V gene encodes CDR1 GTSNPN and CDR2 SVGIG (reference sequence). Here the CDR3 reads CAWSVGMRDIYEQYF. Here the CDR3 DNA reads TGTGCCTGGAGTGTAGGTATGAGGGACATCTACGAGCAGTACTTC.

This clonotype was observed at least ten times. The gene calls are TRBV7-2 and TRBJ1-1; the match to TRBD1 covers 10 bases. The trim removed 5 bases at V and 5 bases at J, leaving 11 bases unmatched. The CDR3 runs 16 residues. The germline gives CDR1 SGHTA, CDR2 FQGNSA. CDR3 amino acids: CASSKRTGGRNTEAFF. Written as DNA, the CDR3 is TGTGCCAGCAGCAAACGGACAGGGGGGAGGAATACTGAAGCTTTCTTT.

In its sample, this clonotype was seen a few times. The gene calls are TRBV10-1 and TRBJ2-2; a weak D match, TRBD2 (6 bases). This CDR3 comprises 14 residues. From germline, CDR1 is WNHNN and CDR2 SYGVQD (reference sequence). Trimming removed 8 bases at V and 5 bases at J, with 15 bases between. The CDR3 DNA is TGCGCCAGCGCGGGGTCTCGTGGGACCGGGGAGCTGTTTTTT. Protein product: CASAGSRGTGELFF.

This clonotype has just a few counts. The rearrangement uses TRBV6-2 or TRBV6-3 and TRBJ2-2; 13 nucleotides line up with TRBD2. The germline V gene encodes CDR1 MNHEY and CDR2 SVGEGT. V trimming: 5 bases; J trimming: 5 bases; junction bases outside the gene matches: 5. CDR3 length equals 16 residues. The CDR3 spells CASSHGLAGDTGELFF. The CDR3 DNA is TGTGCCAGCAGTCACGGACTAGCGGGAGATACCGGGGAGCTGTTTTTT.

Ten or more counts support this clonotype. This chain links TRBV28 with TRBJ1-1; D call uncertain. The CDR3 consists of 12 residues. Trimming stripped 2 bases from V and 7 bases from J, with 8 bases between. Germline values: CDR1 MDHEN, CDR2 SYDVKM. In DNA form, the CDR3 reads TGTGCCAGCAGTTTACTTGCCTATGAAGCTTTCTTT. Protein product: CASSLLAYEAFF.

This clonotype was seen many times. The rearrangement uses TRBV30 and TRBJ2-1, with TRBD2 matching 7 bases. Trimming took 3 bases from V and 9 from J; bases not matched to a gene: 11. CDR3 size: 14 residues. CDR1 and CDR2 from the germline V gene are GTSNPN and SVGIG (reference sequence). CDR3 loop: CAWRPGGSSSEQFF. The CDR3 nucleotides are TGTGCCTGGAGGCCTGGCGGGAGTAGCAGTGAGCAGTTCTTC.

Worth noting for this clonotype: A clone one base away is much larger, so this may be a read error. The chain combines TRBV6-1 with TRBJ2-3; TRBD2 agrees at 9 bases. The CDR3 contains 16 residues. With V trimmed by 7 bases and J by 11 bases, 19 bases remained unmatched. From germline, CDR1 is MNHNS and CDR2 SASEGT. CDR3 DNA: TGTGCCAGCACCCACCCGGGACTAGCTTTTAAAAATATGCAGTATTTT. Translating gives CASTHPGLAFKNMQYF.

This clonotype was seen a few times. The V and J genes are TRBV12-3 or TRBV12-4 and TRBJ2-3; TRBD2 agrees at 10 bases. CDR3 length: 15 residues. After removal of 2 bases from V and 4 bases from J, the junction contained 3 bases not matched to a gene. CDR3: CASSLYSGGADTQYF. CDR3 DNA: TGTGCCAGCAGTTTATACAGCGGGGGGGCAGATACGCAGTATTTT.

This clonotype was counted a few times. The CDR3 DNA is TGTGCCAGCAGCCCCCGGGTAGGGATAAGAGCTGGGGCCAACGTCCTGACTTTC. Translated, it gives CASSPRVGIRAGANVLTF. V usage is TRBV7-2 and J usage is TRBJ2-6, with D uncertain. Germline V CDR1 and CDR2: SGHTA, FQGNSA. V gave up 5 bases and J gave up 2 bases, with 19 bases separating them. CDR3 size: 18 residues.

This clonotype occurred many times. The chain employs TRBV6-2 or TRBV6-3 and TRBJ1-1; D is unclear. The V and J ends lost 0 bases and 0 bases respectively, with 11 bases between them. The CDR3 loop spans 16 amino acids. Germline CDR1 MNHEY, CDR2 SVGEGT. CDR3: CASSYSVSSMNTEAFF. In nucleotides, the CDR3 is TGTGCCAGCAGTTACTCGGTGAGCAGCATGAACACTGAAGCTTTCTTT.

This CDR3 is CASSLTVAGAALAKNIQYF. CDR3 DNA sequence: TGTGCCAGCAGCTTAACCGTAGCGGGTGCAGCGCTAGCCAAAAACATTCAGTACTTC. The chain combines TRBV7-2 with TRBJ2-4; TRBD2 aligns across 7 bases. The CDR3 runs 19 residues. Trimming took 2 bases from V and 0 from J; bases not matched to a gene: 13. Germline loops: CDR1 SGHTA, CDR2 FQGNSA.

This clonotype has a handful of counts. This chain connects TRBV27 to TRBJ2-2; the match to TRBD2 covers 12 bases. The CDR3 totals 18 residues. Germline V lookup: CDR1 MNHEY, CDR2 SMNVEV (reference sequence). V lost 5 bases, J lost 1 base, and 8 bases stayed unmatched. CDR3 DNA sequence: TGTGCCAGCAGTCATCTAGCGGGGGGGCTGGGGAACACCGGGGAGCTGTTTTTT. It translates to CASSHLAGGLGNTGELFF.

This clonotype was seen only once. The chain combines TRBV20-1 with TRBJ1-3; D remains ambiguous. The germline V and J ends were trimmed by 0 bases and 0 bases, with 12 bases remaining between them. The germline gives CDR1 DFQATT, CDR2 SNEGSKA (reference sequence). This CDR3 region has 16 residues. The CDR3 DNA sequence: TGCAGTGCTAGAGATTTTGCGGGAATCTCTGGAAACACCATATATTTT. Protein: CSARDFAGISGNTIYF.

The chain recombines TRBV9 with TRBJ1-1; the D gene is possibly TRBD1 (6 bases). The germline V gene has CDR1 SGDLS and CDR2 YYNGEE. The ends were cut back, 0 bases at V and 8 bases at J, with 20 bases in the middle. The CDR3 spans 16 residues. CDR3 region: CASSVGDGGRGAEAFF. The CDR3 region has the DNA TGTGCCAGCAGCGTAGGAGACGGGGGCCGGGGCGCAGAAGCTTTCTTT. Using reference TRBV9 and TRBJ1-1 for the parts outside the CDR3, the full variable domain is DSGVTQTPKHLITATGQRVTLRCSPRSGDLSVYWYQQSLDQGLQFLIQYYNGEERAKGNILERFSAQQFPDLHSELNLSSLELGDSALYFCASSVGDGGRGAEAFFGQGTRLTVV.